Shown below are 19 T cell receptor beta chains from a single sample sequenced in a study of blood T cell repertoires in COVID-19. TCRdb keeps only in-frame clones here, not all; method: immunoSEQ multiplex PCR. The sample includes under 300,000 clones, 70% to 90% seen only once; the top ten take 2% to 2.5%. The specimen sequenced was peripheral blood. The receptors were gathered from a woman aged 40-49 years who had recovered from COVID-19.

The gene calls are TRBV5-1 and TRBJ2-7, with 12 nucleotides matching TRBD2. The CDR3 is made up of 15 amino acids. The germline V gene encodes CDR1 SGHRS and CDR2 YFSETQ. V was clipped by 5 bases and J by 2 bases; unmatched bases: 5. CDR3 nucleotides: TGCGCCAGCAGTTATACTAGCGGGGGGCCCTACGAGCAGTACTTC. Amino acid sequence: CASSYTSGGPYEQYF. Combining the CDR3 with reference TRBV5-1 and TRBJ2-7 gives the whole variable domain KAGVTQTPRYLIKTRGQQVTLSCSPISGHRSVSWYQQTPGQGLQFLFEYFSETQRNKGNFPGRFSGRQFSNSRSEMNVSTLELGDSALYLCASSYTSGGPYEQYFGPGTRLTVT.

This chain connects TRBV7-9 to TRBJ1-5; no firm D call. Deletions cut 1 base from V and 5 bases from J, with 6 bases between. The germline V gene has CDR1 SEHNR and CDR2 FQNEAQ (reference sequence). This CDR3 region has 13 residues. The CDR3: CASSLVRDQPQHF. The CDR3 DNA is TGTGCCAGCAGCTTAGTGAGGGATCAGCCCCAGCATTTT.

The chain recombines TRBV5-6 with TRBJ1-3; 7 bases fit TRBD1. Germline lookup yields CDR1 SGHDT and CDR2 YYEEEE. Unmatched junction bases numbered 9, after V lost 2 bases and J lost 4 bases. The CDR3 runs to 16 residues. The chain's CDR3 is CASSFRQGTTGNTIYF. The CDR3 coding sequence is TGTGCCAGCAGCTTCCGACAGGGTACCACGGGAAACACCATATATTTT.

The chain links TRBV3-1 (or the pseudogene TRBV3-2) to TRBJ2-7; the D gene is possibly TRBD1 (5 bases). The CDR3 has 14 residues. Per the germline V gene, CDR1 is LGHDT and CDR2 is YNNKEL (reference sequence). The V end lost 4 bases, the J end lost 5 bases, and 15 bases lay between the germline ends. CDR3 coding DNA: TGTGCCAGCAGCCGAGATCCCTGGGGCCACGAGCAGTACTTC. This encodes CASSRDPWGHEQYF.

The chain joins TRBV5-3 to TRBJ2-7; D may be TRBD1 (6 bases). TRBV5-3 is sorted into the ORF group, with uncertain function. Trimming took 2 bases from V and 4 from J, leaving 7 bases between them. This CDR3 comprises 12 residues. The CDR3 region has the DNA TGTGCCAGAAGCTTCAGGGGTTACGAGCAGTACTTC. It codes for CARSFRGYEQYF.

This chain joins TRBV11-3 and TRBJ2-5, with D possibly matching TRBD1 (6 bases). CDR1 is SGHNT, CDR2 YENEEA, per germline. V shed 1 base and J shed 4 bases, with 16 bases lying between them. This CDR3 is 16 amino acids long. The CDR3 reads CASSLGGQGPGETQYF. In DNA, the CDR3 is TGTGCCAGCAGCTTAGGGGGGCAGGGGCCTGGAGAGACCCAGTACTTC. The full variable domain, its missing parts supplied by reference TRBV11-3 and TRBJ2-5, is EAGVVQSPRYKIIEKKQPVAFWCNPISGHNTLYWYLQNLGQGPELLIRYENEEAVDDSQLPKDRFSAERLKGVDSTLKIQPAELGDSAVYLCASSLGGQGPGETQYFGPGTRLLVL.

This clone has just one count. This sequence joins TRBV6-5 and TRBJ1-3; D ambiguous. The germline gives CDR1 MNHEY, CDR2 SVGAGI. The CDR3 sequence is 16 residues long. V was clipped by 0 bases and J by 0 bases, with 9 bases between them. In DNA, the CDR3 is TGTGCCAGCAGTTACTCGAGCGGCTCCTCTGGAAACACCATATATTTT. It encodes CASSYSSGSSGNTIYF.

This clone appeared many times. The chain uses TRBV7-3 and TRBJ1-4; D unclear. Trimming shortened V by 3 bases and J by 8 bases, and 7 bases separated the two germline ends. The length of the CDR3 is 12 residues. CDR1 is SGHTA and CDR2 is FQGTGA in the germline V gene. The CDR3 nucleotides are TGTGCCAGCAGCTTCCCGGGGGAAAAACTGTTTTTT. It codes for CASSFPGEKLFF.

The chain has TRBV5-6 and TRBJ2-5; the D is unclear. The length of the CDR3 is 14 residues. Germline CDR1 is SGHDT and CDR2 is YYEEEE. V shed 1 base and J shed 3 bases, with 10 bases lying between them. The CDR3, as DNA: TGTGCCAGCAGCTTGACGGTGCGAGAAGAGACCCAGTACTTC. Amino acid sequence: CASSLTVREETQYF.

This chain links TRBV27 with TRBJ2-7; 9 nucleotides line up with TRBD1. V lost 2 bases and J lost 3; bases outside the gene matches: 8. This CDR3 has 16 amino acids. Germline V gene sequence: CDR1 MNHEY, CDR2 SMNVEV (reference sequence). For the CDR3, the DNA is TGTGCCAGCAGTTTAAGCCCAAGGACAGGGGACTACGAGCAGTACTTC. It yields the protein CASSLSPRTGDYEQYF.

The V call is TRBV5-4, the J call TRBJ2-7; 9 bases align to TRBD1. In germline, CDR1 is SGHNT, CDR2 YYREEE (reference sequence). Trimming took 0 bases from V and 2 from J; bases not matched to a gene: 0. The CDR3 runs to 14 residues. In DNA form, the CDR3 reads TGTGCCAGCAGCTTGGGGGACAGGGCCTACGAGCAGTACTTC. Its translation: CASSLGDRAYEQYF.

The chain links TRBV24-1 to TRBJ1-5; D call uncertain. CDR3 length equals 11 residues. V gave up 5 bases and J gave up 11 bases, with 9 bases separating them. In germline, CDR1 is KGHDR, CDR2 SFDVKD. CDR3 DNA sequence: TGTGCCACCAGTGCCGGAGGCGCCCAGCATTTT. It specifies CATSAGGAQHF.

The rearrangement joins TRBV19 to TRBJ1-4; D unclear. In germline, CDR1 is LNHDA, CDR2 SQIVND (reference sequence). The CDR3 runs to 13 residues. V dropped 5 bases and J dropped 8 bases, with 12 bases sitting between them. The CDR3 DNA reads TGTGCCAGTAGTGAGGGATTTGAGGAAAAACTGTTTTTT. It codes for CASSEGFEEKLFF.

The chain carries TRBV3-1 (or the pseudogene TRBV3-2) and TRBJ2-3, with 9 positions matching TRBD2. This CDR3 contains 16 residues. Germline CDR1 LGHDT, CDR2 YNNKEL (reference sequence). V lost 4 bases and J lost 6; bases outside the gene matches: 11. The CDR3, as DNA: TGTGCCAGCAGCCGGGGTAGCGGGGGAGGTCTCGATACGCAGTATTTT. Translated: CASSRGSGGGLDTQYF.

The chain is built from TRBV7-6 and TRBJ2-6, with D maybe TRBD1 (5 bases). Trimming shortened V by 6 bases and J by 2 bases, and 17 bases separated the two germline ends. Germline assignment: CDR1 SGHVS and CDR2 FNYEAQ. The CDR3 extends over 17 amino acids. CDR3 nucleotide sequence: TGTGCCAGCAGTGGCGACAGTGTAATTGCTGGGGCCAACGTCCTGACTTTC. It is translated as CASSGDSVIAGANVLTF.

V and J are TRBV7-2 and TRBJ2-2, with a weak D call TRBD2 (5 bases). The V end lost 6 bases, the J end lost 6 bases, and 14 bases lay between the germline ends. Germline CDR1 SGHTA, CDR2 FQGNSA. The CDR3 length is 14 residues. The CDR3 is CASRGTRSPGELFF. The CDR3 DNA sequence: TGTGCCAGCAGGGGAACTAGGTCACCCGGGGAGCTGTTTTTT.

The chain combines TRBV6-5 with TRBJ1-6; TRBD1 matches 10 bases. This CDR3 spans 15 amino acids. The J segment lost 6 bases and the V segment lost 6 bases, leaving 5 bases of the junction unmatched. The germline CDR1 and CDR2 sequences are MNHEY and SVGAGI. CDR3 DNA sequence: TGTGCCAGCAGCCGGACAGGGGGGTTTAATTCACCCCTCCACTTT. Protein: CASSRTGGFNSPLHF.

The CDR3 nucleotides are TGTGCCAGCAGCTTGGGACTCAGGGGGATTTATTCACCCCTCCACTTT. Translation gives CASSLGLRGIYSPLHF. V is TRBV11-2 and J is TRBJ1-6; 7 bases map to TRBD1. The ends lost 3 bases at V and 8 bases at J; junction bases unmatched: 10. The CDR3 has 16 residues. Germline CDR1 is SGHAT and CDR2 is FQNNGV.

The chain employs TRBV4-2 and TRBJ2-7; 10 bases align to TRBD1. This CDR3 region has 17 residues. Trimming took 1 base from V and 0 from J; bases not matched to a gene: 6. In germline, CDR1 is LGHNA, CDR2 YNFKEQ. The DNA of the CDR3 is TGTGCCAGCAGCCAAGCCGGTGGACAGGGGGGCTCCTACGAGCAGTACTTC. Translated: CASSQAGGQGGSYEQYF.